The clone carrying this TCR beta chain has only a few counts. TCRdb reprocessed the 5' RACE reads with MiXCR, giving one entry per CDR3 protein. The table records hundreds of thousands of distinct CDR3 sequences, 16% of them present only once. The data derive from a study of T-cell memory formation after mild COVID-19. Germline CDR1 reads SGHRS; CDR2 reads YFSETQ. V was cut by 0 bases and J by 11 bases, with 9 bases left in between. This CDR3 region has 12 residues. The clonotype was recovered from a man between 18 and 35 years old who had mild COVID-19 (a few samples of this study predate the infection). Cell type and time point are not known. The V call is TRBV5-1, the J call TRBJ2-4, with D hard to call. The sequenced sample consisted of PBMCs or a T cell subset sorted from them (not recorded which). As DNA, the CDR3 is TGCGCCAGCAGCTTGGACATTAATGTTCAGTACTTC. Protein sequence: CASSLDINVQYF.